The T cell receptor (beta chain) described here comes from a study of tumor and adjacent non-tumor tissue in lung cancer. Across the study: Aged about 31 to 80 years, patients included 10 men and roughly five women with stage I to III disease. On average, productive TCRbeta reads reached roughly 4.2 million per sample. General study results and limits: Tumor repertoires had a smaller top 100 clone share than normal lung.

About this clonotype: The antigen is unknown.

A modified ARM-PCR protocol with three rounds of nested PCR amplified TCRbeta. TCRdb reprocessed the multiplex PCR reads via MiXCR and lists one record per CDR3 protein. The repertoire has some 99,000 distinct CDR3 sequences, about 64% of them found once; the top ten carry around 20%. The CDR3 runs to 16 residues. The V end was cut by 6 bases, the J end by 8 bases, with 23 bases between. No cell sorting was done before RNA was extracted from the tissue. The normal lung tissue was taken more than 3 cm from the tumor edge. This TCR derives from a man between 60 and 75 years old with non-small cell lung cancer. The rearrangement uses TRBV12-3 or TRBV12-4 and TRBJ2-4; D perhaps matches TRBD2 (7 bases). The sequenced sample was distant non-tumor lung tissue. In DNA form, the CDR3 reads TGTGCCAGCAGCTCCGGACGGGGGGCGCATGGGGACATTCAGTACTTC. Translation gives CASSSGRGAHGDIQYF.